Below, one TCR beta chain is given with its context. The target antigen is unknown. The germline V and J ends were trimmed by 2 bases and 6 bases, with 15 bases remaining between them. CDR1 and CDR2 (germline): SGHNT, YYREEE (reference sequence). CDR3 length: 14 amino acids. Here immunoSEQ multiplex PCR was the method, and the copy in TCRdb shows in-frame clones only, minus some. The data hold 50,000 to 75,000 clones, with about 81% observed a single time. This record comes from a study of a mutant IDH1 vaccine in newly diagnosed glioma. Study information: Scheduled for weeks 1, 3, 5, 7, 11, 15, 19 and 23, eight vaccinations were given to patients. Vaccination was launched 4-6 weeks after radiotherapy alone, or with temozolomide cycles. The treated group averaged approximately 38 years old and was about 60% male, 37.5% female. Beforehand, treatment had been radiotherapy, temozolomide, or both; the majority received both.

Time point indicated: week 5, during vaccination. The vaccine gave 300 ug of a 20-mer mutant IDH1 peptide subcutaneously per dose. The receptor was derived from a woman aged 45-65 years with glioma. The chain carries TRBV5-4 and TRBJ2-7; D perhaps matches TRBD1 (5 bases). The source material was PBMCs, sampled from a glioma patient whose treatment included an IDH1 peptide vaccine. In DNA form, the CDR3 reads TGTGCCAGCAGCTTCCATTTAGGGGTCGGCGAGCAGTACTTC. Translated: CASSFHLGVGEQYF.